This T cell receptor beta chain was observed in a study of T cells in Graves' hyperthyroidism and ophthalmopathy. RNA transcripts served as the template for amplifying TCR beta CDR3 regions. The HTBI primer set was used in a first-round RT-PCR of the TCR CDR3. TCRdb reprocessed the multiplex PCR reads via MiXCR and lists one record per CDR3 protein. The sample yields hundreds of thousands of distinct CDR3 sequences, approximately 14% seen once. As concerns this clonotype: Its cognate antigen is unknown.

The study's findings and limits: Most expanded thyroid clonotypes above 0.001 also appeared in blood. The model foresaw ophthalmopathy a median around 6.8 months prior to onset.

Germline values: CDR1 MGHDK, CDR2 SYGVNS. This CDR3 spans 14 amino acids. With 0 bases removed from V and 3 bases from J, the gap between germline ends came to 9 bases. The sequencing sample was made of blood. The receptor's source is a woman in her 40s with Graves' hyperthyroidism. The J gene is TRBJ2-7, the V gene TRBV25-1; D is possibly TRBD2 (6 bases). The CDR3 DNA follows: TGTGCCAGCAGTGAATATGCGGGGAGCTACGAGCAGTACTTC. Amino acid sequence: CASSEYAGSYEQYF.